The clone carrying this T cell receptor beta chain has a count of ten or more. There were TCR beta CDR3 regions amplified from RNA transcripts. First-round RT-PCR targeting the TCR CDR3 was performed with the HTBI primer set. TCRdb re-derived calls from the multiplex PCR reads in MiXCR, one entry per CDR3 protein. The sample records about 640,000 distinct CDR3 sequences, around 21% being singletons. This sample is drawn from a study of T cells in Graves' hyperthyroidism and ophthalmopathy. The V gene lost 5 bases and the J gene lost 2 bases, with 3 bases spanning the gap. This CDR3 region has 12 residues. Germline CDR1 MNHNS, CDR2 SASEGT. For ophthalmopathy patients, the Clinical Activity Score was at least 3 and the NOSPECS grade at least 4; duration was under 3 months.

This chain uses TRBV6-1 with TRBJ2-2, with no clear D. Material for sequencing was blood. This receptor was identified in a man between 25 and 39 years old with Graves' ophthalmopathy. CDR3 protein: CASSRNTGELFF. The CDR3 region has the DNA TGTGCCAGCAGTCGCAACACCGGGGAGCTGTTTTTT.